This T cell receptor beta chain was sequenced in a study of CD8 T cells in Susac syndrome. The sequenced target, TCR beta, came from blood CD8+ and CD4+ T cells. Germline CDR1 and CDR2: LGHDT and YNNKEL (reference sequence). This CDR3 has 11 residues. Deletions cut 9 bases from V and 2 bases from J, with 8 bases between. Reverse transcription of roughly 0.45 to 1 ug RNA was carried out with random hexamers. Amplification of TCR beta CDR3 across 54 Vbeta and 13 Jbeta was performed with immunoSEQ multiplex PCR. TCRdb redid the calling of the immunoSEQ multiplex PCR reads with MiXCR, one entry per CDR3 protein. In the table there are 110,000 or so distinct CDR3 sequences, 94% of which are singletons.

Sequencing was done on a sample of CD4+ T cells from PBMCs. This chain uses TRBV3-1 with TRBJ2-7; D not certain. The TCR originated in a human donor in good health. CDR3 DNA: TGTGCCAGTCGCAATGCCTACGAGCAGTACTTC. Translating gives CASRNAYEQYF.